Shown below are 8 T cell receptor beta chains from a single sample sequenced in a study of T cells in localized non-small cell lung cancer (dated by TCRdb to the early 2020s). The library was built by means of the immunoSEQ multiplex PCR assay. TCRdb carries this immuneACCESS record with in-frame sequences only. Its versions omit some clonotypes, under half of them owing to an unresolved V gene in the studies checked, with the rest unexplained. The sample table records about 52,000 clones; approximately 86% of these occur just once. The ten largest account for around 16% of the sample. The starting material was PBMCs, obtained before any cancer treatment. These receptors were collected from a female donor with stage II lung adenocarcinoma.

The chain uses TRBV29-1 and TRBJ1-5; D remains unclear. Germline V gene lookup returns CDR1 SQVTM and CDR2 ANQGSEA. V was cut by 5 bases and J by 11 bases, with 19 bases left in between. The CDR3 runs to 13 residues. CDR3 protein: CSVYSADKEAQHF. CDR3 nucleotide sequence: TGCAGCGTTTACTCGGCAGACAAGGAAGCCCAGCATTTT.

V gene TRBV7-8 combines with J gene TRBJ2-1, with TRBD2 matching 8 bases. The ends lost 1 base at V and 1 base at J; junction bases unmatched: 3. The CDR3 has 16 amino acids. Germline V gene data show CDR1 as SGHVS and CDR2 as FQNEAQ. The CDR3 coding sequence is TGTGCCAGCAGCTTAGACGGGGGGGCGTCCTACAATGAGCAGTTCTTC. Encoded protein: CASSLDGGASYNEQFF.

This sequence joins TRBV5-1 and TRBJ1-6; D gene uncertain. There are 12 residues in the CDR3. Germline V CDR1 and CDR2: SGHRS, YFSETQ. V was trimmed by 0 bases and J by 6 bases, leaving 1 base between them. The DNA of the CDR3 is TGCGCCAGCAGCTTGGGTAATTCACCCCTCCACTTT. Its translation: CASSLGNSPLHF.

The CDR3 sequence: CSVGRGQGLYEEQYF. The CDR3 DNA reads TGCAGCGTGGGACGAGGACAGGGCCTCTATGAGGAGCAGTACTTC. The rearrangement joins TRBV29-1 to TRBJ2-7; 8 bases align to TRBD1. Germline V gene sequence: CDR1 SQVTM, CDR2 ANQGSEA. The CDR3 loop spans 15 amino acids. V lost 6 bases to trimming and J lost 7 bases; unmatched junction nucleotides: 17.

The genes are TRBV19 and TRBJ1-6; 12 bases match TRBD1. This CDR3 is built from 16 residues. CDR1 is LNHDA, CDR2 SQIVND, per germline (reference sequence). J gave up 9 bases and V 4 bases, and 7 bases lay outside the gene matches. CDR3 sequence reads: CASSNRDRGRGSPLHF. DNA for the CDR3: TGTGCCAGTAGTAACCGGGACAGGGGGCGAGGTTCACCCCTCCACTTT.

The rearrangement uses TRBV18 and TRBJ1-2; D is uncertain. Trimming took off 2 bases at V and 3 bases at J, with 4 bases between the two ends. CDR1 and CDR2 (germline): KGHSH, LQKENI. CDR3 length: 12 amino acids. The CDR3 DNA sequence: TGTGCCAGCTCACCAGGGGACTATGGCTACACCTTC. Translating gives CASSPGDYGYTF.

The chain combines TRBV10-3 with TRBJ2-3; D is possibly TRBD2 (5 bases). CDR3 length: 12 amino acids. Per germline, CDR1 ENHRY and CDR2 SYGVKD. The V end lost 11 bases, the J end lost 4 bases, and 13 bases lay between the germline ends. This chain's CDR3 is CAAGGGADTQYF. The CDR3 DNA is TGTGCCGCGGGCGGCGGCGCAGATACGCAGTATTTT.

V usage is TRBV14 and J usage is TRBJ2-1; D tentatively fits TRBD1 or TRBD2 (6 bases each). This CDR3 spans 17 amino acids. CDR1 is SGHDN and CDR2 is FVKESK in the germline V gene. V lost 1 base and J 7 bases, leaving 20 bases between the germline ends. This chain's CDR3 is CASSQGLRGAIVNEQFF. Written as DNA, the CDR3 is TGTGCCAGCAGCCAAGGCCTGAGGGGGGCTATTGTAAATGAGCAGTTCTTC.